This TCR beta chain was recorded in a study of blood T cell repertoires in COVID-19. The CDR3 is made up of 15 amino acids. V was pared by 3 bases and J by 3 bases, with 11 bases between. Germline-derived CDR1 and CDR2 are MNHNS and SASEGT. This clone appeared a single time. The table came from immunoSEQ multiplex PCR; TCRdb's copy has only in-frame clones and leaves some out. The sample has hundreds of thousands of clones, around nine tenths seen once. The sample taken for sequencing was peripheral blood. The chain has TRBV6-1 and TRBJ1-4; possibly TRBD1 for D (6 bases). This sequence originates from a woman in her 70s with COVID-19, enrolled during active disease. The DNA of the CDR3 is TGTGCCAGCAGTGACATACAGGGTGCTAATGAAAAACTGTTTTTT. Amino acids: CASSDIQGANEKLFF.